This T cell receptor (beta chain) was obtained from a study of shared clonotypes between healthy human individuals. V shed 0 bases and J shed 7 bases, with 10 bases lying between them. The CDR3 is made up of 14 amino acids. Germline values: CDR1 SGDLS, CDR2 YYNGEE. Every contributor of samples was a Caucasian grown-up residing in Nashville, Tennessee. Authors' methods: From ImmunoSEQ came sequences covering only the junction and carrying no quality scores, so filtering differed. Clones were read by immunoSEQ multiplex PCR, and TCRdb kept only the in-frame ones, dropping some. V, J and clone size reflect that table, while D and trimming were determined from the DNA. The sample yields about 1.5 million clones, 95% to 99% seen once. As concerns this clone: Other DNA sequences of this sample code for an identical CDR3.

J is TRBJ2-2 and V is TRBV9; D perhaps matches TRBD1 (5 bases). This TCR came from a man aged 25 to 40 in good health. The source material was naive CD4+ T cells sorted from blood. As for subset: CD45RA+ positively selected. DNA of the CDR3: TGTGCCAGCAGCGTAGCTACAGGCGGCGGGGAGCTGTTTTTT. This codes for CASSVATGGGELFF.